These T cell receptor beta chains were read from a single sample in a study of blood T cell repertoires in COVID-19. Measured with immunoSEQ multiplex PCR; TCRdb has only the in-frame clones, and not every one. The sample yields 200,000 to 300,000 clones, around 88% seen once. The sequenced material came from peripheral blood. These receptor sequences come from a woman in her twenties or thirties who had recovered from COVID-19. Each CDR3 is given with its conserved first and last residue. A D gene is named only where the DNA matches it firmly. Not all rows give a size; the values are once, few, many and, for expanded clones, a class.

few,TRBV3-1/TRBV3-2,TRBD2,TRBJ2-7,13,CASSPSGYLEQYF,TGTGCCAGCAGCCCTAGCGGGTACCTCGAGCAGTACTTC
.,TRBV10-3,.,TRBJ2-7,12,CAIRVPGYEQYF,TGTGCCATAAGAGTTCCGGGGTACGAGCAGTACTTC
.,TRBV27,.,TRBJ1-1,14,CASSSLKVPGEAFF,TGTGCCAGCAGTTCCCTTAAGGTCCCCGGGGAAGCTTTCTTT
.,TRBV25-1,.,TRBJ2-5,14,CASSHPGNWETQYF,TGTGCCAGCAGTCACCCAGGGAATTGGGAGACCCAGTACTTC
.,TRBV6-5,.,TRBJ1-3,15,CASSTQVHSGNTIYF,TGTGCCAGCAGCACTCAGGTACATTCTGGAAACACCATATATTTT
.,TRBV7-9,.,TRBJ1-1,15,CASSDLARGGTEAFF,TGTGCCAGCAGCGACCTTGCCAGGGGTGGCACTGAAGCTTTCTTT
.,TRBV11-1,.,TRBJ2-7,15,CASSLERTSFYEQYF,TGTGCCAGCAGCTTAGAACGGACATCATTTTACGAGCAGTACTTC
.,TRBV21-1,.,TRBJ1-5,15,CASRGGDPRDQPQHF,TGTGCCAGCAGGGGGGGGGATCCCCGGGATCAGCCCCAGCATTTT
.,TRBV11-2,TRBD2,TRBJ2-5,16,CASSAWTSGEGETQYF,TGTGCCAGCAGCGCGTGGACTAGCGGTGAGGGAGAGACCCAGTACTTC
.,TRBV27,TRBD1,TRBJ2-5,14,CASSLTGNQETQYF,TGTGCCAGCAGTCTGACAGGGAACCAAGAGACCCAGTACTTC
.,TRBV6-4,.,TRBJ1-1,15,CASSADSFLGPEAFF,TGTGCCAGCAGTGCCGACAGTTTTTTAGGGCCTGAAGCTTTCTTT